The clone carrying this T cell receptor beta chain was detected many times. Antigen unknown. Time point meaning: patch test 2, 6 weeks after DPC sensitization. Treatment defined: therapeutic diphenylcyclopropenone sensitization with weekly scalp DPC. Donation of samples came from alopecia patients who were 18 to 70 years old and suitable for DPC. V lost 0 bases to trimming and J lost 4 bases, with 16 bases between them. This CDR3 region has 16 residues. CDR1 MNHEY and CDR2 SVGAGI come from the germline V gene. The record originates from a study of human T cells and chemical hapten exposure. Overall study results and limits: With alopecia, donors may have immune responses unlike healthy people's.

Using its own MiXCR run on the RACE reads, TCRdb lists one record per CDR3 protein. Among tens of thousands of distinct CDR3 sequences listed, approximately 7% were seen once. Specimen: whole blood, collected in connection with sensitization to the hapten diphenylcyclopropenone (DPC). The V gene is TRBV6-5, the J gene TRBJ2-7; a possible D gene is TRBD1 (6 bases). This TCR derives from a woman aged 25 to 39 with alopecia areata. Some clones in this sample may be carry-over from other donors' samples. The chain's CDR3 is CASSYSIRGWRYEQYF. CDR3 nucleotides: TGTGCCAGCAGTTACTCGATCAGGGGTTGGCGATACGAGCAGTACTTC.